One sample yielded the 7 T cell receptor beta chains listed below, sequenced in a study of T-cell reconstitution after alpha-beta-depleted transplantation in children. Unique molecular identifiers were built into the TCRbeta library. In TCRdb, the PCR reads were re-called with MiXCR into one record per CDR3 protein. The sample records about 200,000 distinct CDR3 sequences, 5.5% to 7% being singletons. Specimen: PBMCs, collected before TCRalphabeta/CD19-depleted stem cell transplant. The source of these receptors is a girl less than two years old with combined immunodeficiency, due to receive a stem cell transplant.

This clonotype was seen ten or more times. V and J are TRBV29-1 and TRBJ2-7; TRBD1 matches at 8 bases. The CDR3 is 13 residues long. V shed 4 bases and J 2 bases; nucleotides not matched to a gene: 4. CDR1 and CDR2 (germline): SQVTM, ANQGSEA. The chain's CDR3 is CSVGGTGPYEQYF. In nucleotides, the CDR3 is TGCAGCGTTGGCGGGACAGGACCCTACGAGCAGTACTTC.

This clonotype was counted many times. The chain joins TRBV6-5 to TRBJ2-1; D is possibly TRBD2 (5 bases). CDR1 MNHEY and CDR2 SVGAGI come from the germline V gene. V was clipped by 2 bases and J by 9 bases, with 11 bases between them. This CDR3 is 13 amino acids long. Here the CDR3 reads CASSYGGEGEQFF. In nucleotides, the CDR3 is TGTGCCAGCAGTTACGGTGGTGAGGGTGAGCAGTTCTTC.

The table lists this clonotype with many counts. J is TRBJ1-4 and V is TRBV29-1, with D perhaps TRBD1 (6 bases). This CDR3 comprises 12 residues. Trimming shortened V by 6 bases and J by 5 bases, and 10 bases separated the two germline ends. Per germline, CDR1 SQVTM and CDR2 ANQGSEA. The CDR3 DNA follows: TGCAGCGTCGAACAGGGAAATGAAAAACTGTTTTTT. As protein: CSVEQGNEKLFF.

In this sample, this clonotype turned up many times. The chain joins TRBV5-1 to TRBJ2-7; D unclear. Germline loops: CDR1 SGHRS, CDR2 YFSETQ. With 0 bases removed from V and 2 bases from J, the gap between germline ends came to 15 bases. CDR3 size: 16 residues. The CDR3 coding sequence is TGCGCCAGCAGCTTGGAAGAGGTCGGAACCGCCTACGAGCAGTACTTC. Protein product: CASSLEEVGTAYEQYF.

This clonotype was detected many times. The V call is TRBV7-2, the J call TRBJ2-1; D is unresolved. This CDR3 has 17 residues. In germline, CDR1 is SGHTA, CDR2 FQGNSA. V gave up 2 bases and J gave up 2 bases, with 16 bases separating them. Written as DNA, the CDR3 is TGTGCCAGCAGCTTAACCTCGACCTCGGGCCCCTACAATGAGCAGTTCTTC. This gives the protein CASSLTSTSGPYNEQFF.

This chain uses TRBV7-2 with TRBJ2-3; tentative D call: TRBD2 (6 bases). This CDR3 has 17 amino acids. The germline V gene has CDR1 SGHTA and CDR2 FQGNSA. V dropped 3 bases and J dropped 5 bases, with 21 bases sitting between them. As DNA, the CDR3 is TGTGCCAGCAGCTTCCCAAACGGCGGGAATGCGAGAGATACGCAGTATTTT. Residues: CASSFPNGGNARDTQYF.

This clonotype appeared many times. This chain's CDR3 is CASSYFGVTEAFF. The CDR3 DNA is TGTGCCAGCAGTTACTTTGGGGTTACTGAAGCTTTCTTT. The J gene is TRBJ1-1, the V gene TRBV6-5, with no clear D. CDR3 length equals 13 residues. V dropped 1 base and J dropped 5 bases, with 8 bases sitting between them. The germline CDR1 and CDR2 sequences are MNHEY and SVGAGI.